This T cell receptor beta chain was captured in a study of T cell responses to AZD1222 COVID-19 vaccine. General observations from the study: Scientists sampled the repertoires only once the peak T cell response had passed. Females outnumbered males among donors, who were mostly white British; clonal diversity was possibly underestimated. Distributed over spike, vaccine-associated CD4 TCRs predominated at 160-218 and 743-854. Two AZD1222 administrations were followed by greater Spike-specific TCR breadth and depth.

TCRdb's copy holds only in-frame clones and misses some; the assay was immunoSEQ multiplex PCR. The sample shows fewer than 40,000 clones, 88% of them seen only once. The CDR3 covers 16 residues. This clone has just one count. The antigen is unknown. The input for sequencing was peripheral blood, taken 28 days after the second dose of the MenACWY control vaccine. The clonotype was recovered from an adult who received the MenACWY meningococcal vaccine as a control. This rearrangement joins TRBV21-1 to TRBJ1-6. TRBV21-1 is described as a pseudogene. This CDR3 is CASSKLEGYWNSPLHF. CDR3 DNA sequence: TGTGCCAGCAGCAAATTGGAGGGGTATTGGAATTCACCCCTCCACTTT.